This T cell receptor (beta chain) was observed in a study of cytomegalovirus exposure and HLA in healthy donors. Study outcomes and limitations: Overall, roughly 150 TCR beta chains were annotated as cytomegalovirus-associated. Specific recognition of CMV antigens was confirmed in vitro for a few chains (all CMV-associated).

This CDR3 is built from 16 residues. Per the germline V gene, CDR1 is LGHNT and CDR2 is FRNRAP. Deletions cut 3 bases from V and 0 bases from J, with 9 bases between. A note on this clone: Its cognate antigen is unknown.

Only in-frame clones appear in the TCRdb table, and some are missing; sequencing was by immunoSEQ multiplex PCR. The sample lists fewer than 70,000 clones; more than 90% were seen once. Sequencing was done on a sample of PBMCs. The receptor comes from a man younger than 35 in good health and CMV-seronegative. The chain employs TRBV12-5 and TRBJ2-6; TRBD1 is a possible D gene (6 bases). The CDR3 loop reads CASGLGDNSGANVLTF. CDR3 DNA sequence: TGTGCTAGTGGTTTAGGGGACAACTCTGGGGCCAACGTCCTGACTTTC. The variable domain in full, completed from reference TRBV12-5 and TRBJ2-6, reads DARVTQTPRHKVTEMGQEVTMRCQPILGHNTVFWYRQTMMQGLELLAYFRNRAPLDDSGMPKDRFSAEMPDATLATLKIQPSEPRDSAVYFCASGLGDNSGANVLTFGAGSRLTVL.